This TCR beta chain was obtained from a study of Ad26.COV2.S vaccination and SARS-CoV-2 variants. Regarding the study as a whole: Greater spike-specific TCR breadth was seen in vaccine recipients than in placebo recipients.

Concerning this clone itself: No antigen is known for it.

The data were produced by immunoSEQ multiplex PCR, yet TCRdb's version contains in-frame clones alone and is incomplete. The sample lists around 380,000 clones, 75% to 90% occurring once. As for treatment: some 20 received Ad26.COV2.S at low or high dose, single or two shots; 5 received placebo; per-sample allocation not given. Samples analyzed were those drawn on day 63 after the first vaccine or placebo injection. Germline values: CDR1 MNHEY, CDR2 SVGAGI. The CDR3 extends over 15 amino acids. V lost 2 bases and J 5 bases, leaving 13 bases between the germline ends. This receptor was obtained from a person aged 18-65 years who received the Ad26.COV2.S COVID-19 vaccine or a placebo. The chain uses TRBV6-5 and TRBJ2-1; D may be TRBD2 (6 bases). The sequencing used peripheral blood, collected in a trial of Ad26.COV2.S vaccine versus placebo. CDR3 nucleotide sequence: TGTGCCAGCAGTTACACTGCCGGGACTCACAATGAGCAGTTCTTC. This gives the protein CASSYTAGTHNEQFF.